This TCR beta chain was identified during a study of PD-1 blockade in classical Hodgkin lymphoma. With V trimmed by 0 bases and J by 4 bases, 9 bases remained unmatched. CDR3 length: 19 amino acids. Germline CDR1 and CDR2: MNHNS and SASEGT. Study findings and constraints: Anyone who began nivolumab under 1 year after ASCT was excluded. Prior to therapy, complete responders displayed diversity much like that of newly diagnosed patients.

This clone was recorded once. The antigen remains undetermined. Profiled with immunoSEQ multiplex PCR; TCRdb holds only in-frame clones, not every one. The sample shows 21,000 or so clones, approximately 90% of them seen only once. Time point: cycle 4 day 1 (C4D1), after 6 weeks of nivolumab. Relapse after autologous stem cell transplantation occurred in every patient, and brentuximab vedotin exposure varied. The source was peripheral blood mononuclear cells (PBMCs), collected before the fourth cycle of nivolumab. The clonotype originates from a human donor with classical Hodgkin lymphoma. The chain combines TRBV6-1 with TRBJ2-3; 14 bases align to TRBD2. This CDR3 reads CASSEATWGLAGEADTQYF. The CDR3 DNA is TGTGCCAGCAGTGAAGCAACCTGGGGACTAGCGGGAGAGGCAGATACGCAGTATTTT.